What follows is one T cell receptor (beta chain) and its context. Trimming took 10 bases from V and 4 from J; bases not matched to a gene: 9. CDR3 length equals 13 residues. Per germline, CDR1 SNHLY and CDR2 FYNNEI. The sample originates from a study of CD8 T cells in Susac syndrome. Negative isolation was applied to CD8+ and CD4+ T cells, and FACS enrichment was applied to TEMRA cells. Reverse transcription of about 0.45 to 1 ug RNA was carried out with random hexamers. TCR beta CDR3 was amplified by immunoSEQ multiplex PCR. This amplification extended across 54 Vbeta and 13 Jbeta segments. TCRdb reprocessed the immunoSEQ multiplex PCR reads via MiXCR and lists one record per CDR3 protein. Among approximately 100,000 distinct CDR3 sequences listed, around 90% were seen once.

This clonotype was sampled from a human donor in good health. The rearrangement joins TRBV2 to TRBJ1-2; 7 bases are shared with TRBD1. Sample: CD4+ T cells from PBMCs. The DNA for the CDR3 is TGTGCCATTAGTGGACAGGCCGTCTATGGCTACACCTTC. Amino acid sequence: CAISGQAVYGYTF.